The 21 T cell receptor beta chains below were found in one sample sequenced in a study of cytomegalovirus exposure and HLA in healthy donors. In the PCR, 60 Vbeta and 13 Jbeta primers were used. Assay: immunoSEQ multiplex PCR; the TCRdb copy retains only in-frame clones and omits some. The data contain about 180,000 clones, about 81% of them singletons. Sequencing was carried out using PBMCs. The receptor set was obtained from a middle-aged man in good health and CMV-seronegative.

This chain connects TRBV2 to TRBJ2-7, with 8 bases fitting TRBD1. Germline CDR1 is SNHLY and CDR2 is FYNNEI. The CDR3 consists of 13 residues. V lost 6 bases and J lost 6; bases outside the gene matches: 7. The CDR3 nucleotides read TGTGCCAGCAGCTCGGACAGGGTGGGCGAGCAGTACTTC. Protein product: CASSSDRVGEQYF.

V and J are TRBV7-3 and TRBJ2-7, with 7 bases fitting TRBD1. CDR1 is SGHTA and CDR2 is FQGTGA in the germline V gene. Germline trimming cut 2 bases from V and 2 bases from J; bases unmatched to any gene: 6. CDR3 length: 15 residues. Written as DNA, the CDR3 is TGTGCCAGCAGCTTACTAGGGGGCACCCCCTACGAGCAGTACTTC. As protein: CASSLLGGTPYEQYF.

V gene TRBV28 combines with J gene TRBJ1-1; tentative D call: TRBD1 (6 bases). CDR1 and CDR2 (germline): MDHEN, SYDVKM. Trimming took 6 bases from V and 3 from J, leaving 11 bases between them. This CDR3 region has 13 residues. CDR3 sequence: CASRLDRHTEAFF. DNA for the CDR3: TGTGCCAGCAGGCTCGACAGGCACACTGAAGCTTTCTTT.

In this sample, this clone turned up a few times. The chain joins TRBV19 to TRBJ2-7, with 9 bases that match TRBD2. The V segment lost 4 bases and the J segment 5 bases; nucleotides outside the gene matches: 9. Germline V gives CDR1 LNHDA, CDR2 SQIVND (reference sequence). CDR3 length equals 15 residues. For the CDR3, the DNA is TGTGCCAGTAGTACGCCGGGACTAGCTGCGCACGAGCAGTACTTC. Protein: CASSTPGLAAHEQYF. Variable domain in full (rest from reference TRBV19 and TRBJ2-7): DGGITQSPKYLFRKEGQNVTLSCEQNLNHDAMYWYRQDPGQGLRLIYYSQIVNDFQKGDIAEGYSVSREKKESFPLTVTSAQKNPTAFYLCASSTPGLAAHEQYFGPGTRLTVT.

This chain uses TRBV5-1 with TRBJ2-5; the match to TRBD2 covers 8 bases. The J call is in doubt because the DNA end fits TRBJ2-7 better. Germline V gene lookup returns CDR1 SGHRS and CDR2 YFSETQ. This CDR3 is built from 17 residues. The DNA for the CDR3 is TGCGCCAGCAGCTTGGCCTTTCAACGGGAGGGGTCCTACGAGCAGTACTTC. It specifies CASSLAFQREGSYEQYF.

The chain carries TRBV5-1 and TRBJ2-7; no clear D gene. This CDR3 is built from 13 residues. Per the germline V gene, CDR1 is SGHRS and CDR2 is YFSETQ. The V end lost 4 bases, the J end lost 7 bases, and 15 bases lay between the germline ends. The CDR3 region has the DNA TGCGCCAGCAGCGTCCAGTACCCAGCGGAGCAGTACTTC. Its protein product is CASSVQYPAEQYF. Based on the CDR3 plus reference TRBV5-1 and TRBJ2-7, the full variable domain is KAGVTQTPRYLIKTRGQQVTLSCSPISGHRSVSWYQQTPGQGLQFLFEYFSETQRNKGNFPGRFSGRQFSNSRSEMNVSTLELGDSALYLCASSVQYPAEQYFGPGTRLTVT.

The genes are TRBV6-6 and TRBJ2-7; 9 nucleotides match TRBD1. The germline V gene has CDR1 MNHNY and CDR2 SVGAGI (reference sequence). CDR3 length equals 14 residues. V gave up 6 bases and J gave up 1 base; unmatched junction bases: 4. The CDR3 nucleotides are TGTGCCAGCAGAACAGGGGGCGCTTCCTACGAGCAGTACTTC. It yields the protein CASRTGGASYEQYF.

This clone was seen only a few times. The chain carries TRBV7-2 and TRBJ2-1; 11 bases map to TRBD1. V shed 1 base and J 12 bases; nucleotides not matched to a gene: 5. Germline V CDR1 and CDR2: SGHTA, FQGNSA. This CDR3 has 14 residues. CDR3 sequence: CASSLGTGGAGQFF. The CDR3, as DNA: TGTGCCAGCAGCTTAGGGACAGGGGGCGCAGGGCAGTTCTTC.

The chain's CDR3 is CASSRDTNTEAFF. The CDR3 DNA reads TGTGCCAGCAGCAGGGACACGAACACTGAAGCTTTCTTT. The V gene is TRBV7-3, the J gene TRBJ1-1; possible D gene TRBD1, 6 bases. The ends were cut back, 5 bases at V and 1 base at J, with 8 bases in the middle. The germline gives CDR1 SGHTA, CDR2 FQGTGA. The CDR3 totals 13 residues.

The table lists this clone with a few counts. For the CDR3, the DNA is TGTGCCAGTAGTATAGCCCCAAGGAGGAGCACAGATACGCAGTATTTT. Translated: CASSIAPRRSTDTQYF. This chain connects TRBV19 to TRBJ2-3; the D gene is possibly TRBD2 (5 bases). V gave up 1 base and J gave up 0 bases, with 11 bases separating them. The CDR3 is 16 residues long. Germline lookup yields CDR1 LNHDA and CDR2 SQIVND (reference sequence).

This chain links TRBV4-1 with TRBJ2-7, with D perhaps TRBD2 (6 bases). Trimming removed 4 bases at V and 1 base at J, with 14 bases between. This CDR3 contains 15 residues. The germline V gene encodes CDR1 MGHRA and CDR2 YSYEKL. The CDR3, as DNA: TGCGCCAGCAGCCGTCCGGGACGGGAGTCCTACGAGCAGTACTTC. This codes for CASSRPGRESYEQYF.

V and J are TRBV19 and TRBJ2-7, with 9 positions matching TRBD1. Germline V gives CDR1 LNHDA, CDR2 SQIVND (reference sequence). With 5 bases clipped from V and 3 bases from J, the junction kept 11 bases outside the gene matches. This CDR3 has 16 residues. The CDR3: CASSPGTGFTIYEQYF. DNA for the CDR3: TGTGCCAGTAGTCCCGGGACAGGGTTCACAATCTACGAGCAGTACTTC.

This chain's CDR3 is CATSGRGYDRGSKLFF. CDR3 bases: TGTGCCACCAGCGGAAGAGGGTACGACAGGGGTAGTAAACTGTTTTTT. The chain is built from TRBV15 and TRBJ1-4; 8 nucleotides line up with TRBD1. The CDR3 runs to 16 residues. The V gene's germline CDR1 is LNHNV and CDR2 YYDKDF (reference sequence). V shed 5 bases, J shed 11 bases, and the junction held 16 bases outside the gene matches.

This clone was seen once. V is TRBV5-1 and J is TRBJ2-7; tentative D call: TRBD1 (5 bases). This CDR3 is 13 amino acids long. Trimming removed 1 base from V and 6 bases from J, with 11 bases in between. Germline V gene sequence: CDR1 SGHRS, CDR2 YFSETQ. The CDR3 spells CASSLRPQGEQYF. The CDR3, as DNA: TGCGCCAGCAGCTTGAGGCCCCAGGGCGAGCAGTACTTC.

CDR3 coding DNA: TGTGCCAGTAGTATCTCCCGCAATCAGCCCCAGCATTTT. Encoded protein: CASSISRNQPQHF. The chain combines TRBV19 with TRBJ1-5, with D unclear. Trimming removed 3 bases from V and 2 bases from J, with 5 bases in between. Germline assignment: CDR1 LNHDA and CDR2 SQIVND (reference sequence). The CDR3 runs 13 residues.

This clone turned up a few times. The gene calls are TRBV5-6 and TRBJ2-5, with 8 nucleotides matching TRBD2. The CDR3 consists of 13 residues. Germline V gives CDR1 SGHDT, CDR2 YYEEEE. Trimming removed 0 bases from V and 7 bases from J; junction bases left unmatched: 2. CDR3 protein: CASSLVTSGTQYF. The CDR3 DNA reads as TGTGCCAGCAGCTTGGTAACTAGCGGGACCCAGTACTTC. Drawing the rest from reference TRBV5-6 and TRBJ2-5, the complete variable domain is DAGVTQSPTHLIKTRGQQVTLRCSPKSGHDTVSWYQQALGQGPQFIFQYYEEEERQRGNFPDRFSGHQFPNYSSELNVNALLLGDSALYLCASSLVTSGTQYFGPGTRLLVL.

This sequence joins TRBV7-9 and TRBJ2-7, with a weak D call TRBD2 (5 bases). This CDR3 region has 15 residues. Germline CDR1 and CDR2: SEHNR and FQNEAQ (reference sequence). V lost 1 base, J lost 6 bases, and 16 bases lay in between. The CDR3 coding sequence is TGTGCCAGCAGCTTAGTCCAAGGAGGCCTAGGCGAGCAGTACTTC. This gives the protein CASSLVQGGLGEQYF.

The J gene is TRBJ1-5, the V gene TRBV18; 7 nucleotides agree with TRBD1. Germline values: CDR1 KGHSH, CDR2 LQKENI. The CDR3 is 13 amino acids. With V trimmed by 3 bases and J by 8 bases, 4 bases remained unmatched. CDR3 DNA sequence: TGTGCCAGCTCACCCACAGGGGTAGAGCCCCAGCATTTT. Protein: CASSPTGVEPQHF.

This clone appeared a single time. V usage is TRBV19 and J usage is TRBJ1-2; no clear D gene. Germline assignment: CDR1 LNHDA and CDR2 SQIVND (reference sequence). V lost 6 bases and J lost 8, with 7 bases in between. CDR3 length: 10 amino acids. CDR3 sequence (DNA): TGTGCCAGTAGGAACGAGGGCTACACCTTC. Translation gives CASRNEGYTF.

In the case of this clone: Other DNA sequences in the same sample also yield this CDR3. The rearrangement uses TRBV19 and TRBJ2-1, with 10 bases fitting TRBD2. The germline CDR1 and CDR2 sequences are LNHDA and SQIVND (reference sequence). This CDR3 contains 15 residues. J lost 2 bases, V lost 6 bases, and 4 bases had no gene match. CDR3 in amino acids: CASSISGGAYNEQFF. The CDR3 DNA reads as TGTGCCAGTAGCATCAGCGGGGGGGCCTACAATGAGCAGTTCTTC.

Points on this clone: This same CDR3 is encoded by further DNA sequences in the sample. The DNA for the CDR3 is TGTGCCAGCAGCACCGGGACTCCCTACGAGCAGTACTTC. Translated, it gives CASSTGTPYEQYF. The genes are TRBV28 and TRBJ2-7, with a weak D call TRBD2 (6 bases). The germline V gene encodes CDR1 MDHEN and CDR2 SYDVKM. The CDR3 has 13 residues. The V end lost 6 bases, the J end lost 2 bases, and 11 bases lay between the germline ends.